Listed below are T cell receptor beta chains from one sample, sequenced in a study of shared clonotypes between healthy human individuals. Repertoires were generated with immunoSEQ multiplex PCR, while TCRdb's copy carries only in-frame clones and drops some. The sample has approximately 740,000 clones, about 74% seen once; the top ten hold 1.5% to 2%. The specimen was memory CD4+ T cells sorted from blood. The receptors stem from a woman between 25 and 40 years old in good health. The CDR3 runs from the conserved cysteine through the conserved F or W. The order of the fields is clone size, D gene, J gene, V gene, CDR3 DNA, CDR3 protein. D genes are given only for firm matches. The size field is filled for only some rows; it gives once, few, many or a size class.

>.|.|TRBJ1-4|TRBV11-2
TGTGCCAGCAGCTTAGCAGCGGCAACTAATGAAAAACTGTTTTTT
CASSLAAATNEKLFF
>.|.|TRBJ1-5|TRBV7-8
TGTGCCAGCAGCCTAGGGACGTCCACCAGCCAGCCCCAGCATTTT
CASSLGTSTSQPQHF
>.|TRBD2|TRBJ2-1|TRBV14
TGTGCCAGCAGCCATACACTCAGCGGGAATTATTACAATGAGCAGTTCTTC
CASSHTLSGNYYNEQFF
>once|.|TRBJ2-6|TRBV4-1
TGCGCCAGCAGCCAACAGTCCTCTAGGGCTGGGGCCAACGTCCTGACTTTC
CASSQQSSRAGANVLTF
>few|TRBD2|TRBJ2-7|TRBV29-1
TGCAGCGTCCGACCGGGACTAGCGGGAGACTACGAGCAGTACTTC
CSVRPGLAGDYEQYF
>few|.|TRBJ2-1|TRBV4-2
TGTGCCAGCAGCCAAGATGGGGGTCCGGATGAGCAGTTCTTC
CASSQDGGPDEQFF
>.|TRBD2|TRBJ2-7|TRBV28
TGTGCCAGCAGTTCCGGGACTAGCGGGAGGGCTTCTGAGCAGTACTTC
CASSSGTSGRASEQYF
>.|TRBD1|TRBJ1-4|TRBV6-5
TGTGCCAGCAGTCCTACAGGGGCGGAAAAACTGTTTTTT
CASSPTGAEKLFF
>.|TRBD2|TRBJ2-5|TRBV5-1
TGCGCCAGCAGCTTTCAAGCGGGAGCAGAGACCCAGTACTTC
CASSFQAGAETQYF
>.|TRBD2|TRBJ2-3|TRBV14
TGTGCCAGCAGCCACTTAGGACTAGCGGGACCCACTACCAGCACAGATACGCAGTATTTT
CASSHLGLAGPTTSTDTQYF
>once|.|TRBJ2-2|TRBV19
TGTGCCAGTAGTATAGCTCCAGTGGAAAACACCGGGGAGCTGTTTTTT
CASSIAPVENTGELFF
>few|.|TRBJ1-2|TRBV20-1
TGCAGTGCTTTGGGGGGCTACACCTTC
CSALGGYTF
>few|TRBD1|TRBJ1-4|TRBV5-1
TGCGCCAGCAGCGGGGACAGCCGTAATGAAAAACTGTTTTTT
CASSGDSRNEKLFF
>.|.|TRBJ2-2|TRBV6-1
TGTGCCAGCAGTGAACCGGGAGCGGTCTCCGGGGAGCTGTTTTTT
CASSEPGAVSGELFF
>.|TRBD2|TRBJ2-7|TRBV28
TGTGCCAGCAGCTTCGGACTAGCGGGCCTCTCCTACGAGCAGTACTTC
CASSFGLAGLSYEQYF
>.|TRBD2|TRBJ2-3|TRBV2
TGTGCCAGCAGTGGTCGGCCAGCGGGGGTCACAGATACGCAGTATTTT
CASSGRPAGVTDTQYF
>.|.|TRBJ2-1|TRBV9
TGTGCCAGCAGCGTAGCTGGTGCCGGTTTTAATAATGAGCAGTTCTTC
CASSVAGAGFNNEQFF
>.|.|TRBJ1-1|TRBV7-9
TGTGCCAGCAGCTTAGGGTCGGGCAACACTGAAGCTTTCTTT
CASSLGSGNTEAFF
>.|TRBD1|TRBJ1-4|TRBV11-2
TGTGCCAGCAGCTCCACAACAGGGGATAATGAAAAACTGTTTTTT
CASSSTTGDNEKLFF
>.|TRBD2|TRBJ2-3|TRBV28
TGTGCCAGCAGTTTAGCGGGAGTTAAGGCAGATACGCAGTATTTT
CASSLAGVKADTQYF
>.|TRBD2|TRBJ2-7|TRBV28
TGTGCCAGCCACTTTAGCGGGATGGGCTACGAGCAGTACTTC
CASHFSGMGYEQYF
>.|.|TRBJ2-1|TRBV25-1
TGTGCCAGCACCGCAGAACAGGCCAATGAGCAGTTCTTC
CASTAEQANEQFF
>.|.|TRBJ1-3|TRBV28
TGTGCCAGCAGACGAGGGGGAAACACCATATATTTT
CASRRGGNTIYF
>.|TRBD1|TRBJ1-1|TRBV5-1
TGCGCCAGCAGCGCGGGACAGCCTTACACTGAAGCTTTCTTT
CASSAGQPYTEAFF
>.|.|TRBJ2-2|TRBV5-1
TGCGCCAGCAGCTTCGGGGGCTTCGACACCGGGGAGCTGTTTTTT
CASSFGGFDTGELFF
>.|TRBD1|TRBJ1-1|TRBV28
TGTGCCAGCAGTCCAACGACAGGGATGAACACTGAAGCTTTCTTT
CASSPTTGMNTEAFF
>.|.|TRBJ1-5|TRBV4-1
TGCGCCAGCAGGGCACAGGGAGGATTGAATCAGCCCCAGCATTTT
CASRAQGGLNQPQHF
>.|TRBD2|TRBJ2-7|TRBV6-4
TGTGCCAGCAGTGGGAGGGCGGGGGGCTACTACGAGCAGTACTTC
CASSGRAGGYYEQYF
>.|.|TRBJ1-5|TRBV28
TGTGCCAGCTCAAATAGCAATCAGCCCCAGCATTTT
CASSNSNQPQHF
>few|.|TRBJ1-5|TRBV18
TGTGCCAGCTCACCAGACCCCCAGTTCCAGCCCCAGCATTTT
CASSPDPQFQPQHF
>.|.|TRBJ1-5|TRBV30
TGTGCCTGGAGTGTGGGGAAACAGGGCCAGCCCCAGCATTTT
CAWSVGKQGQPQHF
>.|.|TRBJ2-2|TRBV25-1
TGTGCCAGCAGTGCAAGCGAAAGCACCGGGGAGCTGTTTTTT
CASSASESTGELFF
>.|.|TRBJ1-1|TRBV27
TGTGCCAGCAAACCCGGGGAGCCCGGAAACACTGAAGCTTTCTTT
CASKPGEPGNTEAFF
>.|.|TRBJ1-2|TRBV7-8
TGTGCCAGCAGCCAGGTTCCCGAGGGCTATGGCTACACCTTC
CASSQVPEGYGYTF
>few|TRBD2|TRBJ2-1|TRBV5-1
TGCGCCAGCAGCTTGTCTAGCGGGGGGGCTGGAGAGCAGTTCTTC
CASSLSSGGAGEQFF
>.|.|TRBJ1-1|TRBV11-2
TGTGCCAGCAGCTTAACAGTCGGGGACACTGAAGCTTTCTTT
CASSLTVGDTEAFF
>few|.|TRBJ1-6|TRBV5-1
TGCGCCAGCAGCTTGGGCAGGGAGAGCTCACCCCTCCACTTT
CASSLGRESSPLHF
>.|.|TRBJ2-5|TRBV6-5
TGTGCCAGCAGTTACGATAGACAGCAAGAGACCCAGTACTTC
CASSYDRQQETQYF
>.|.|TRBJ1-5|TRBV7-8
TGTGCCAGCAGCTTAGCGCGACAGGTCAATCAGCCCCAGCATTTT
CASSLARQVNQPQHF
>.|.|TRBJ2-3|TRBV10-3
TGTGCCATCAGTGAGAATACAGATACGCAGTATTTT
CAISENTDTQYF
>once|.|TRBJ1-1|TRBV7-6
TGTGCCAGCAGCCCCCTAGGGACCGCTGAAGCTTTCTTT
CASSPLGTAEAFF
>.|TRBD2|TRBJ2-2|TRBV19
TGTGCCAGTAGTCCGAGCGGGGCGAACACCGGGGAGCTGTTTTTT
CASSPSGANTGELFF
>.|.|TRBJ2-5|TRBV10-3
TGTGCCATCAGCCGGGATCCCAAAGAGACCCAGTACTTC
CAISRDPKETQYF
>.|.|TRBJ2-3|TRBV6-1
TGTGCCAGCAGTGACCTTAGCGGCCTTAGCACAGATACGCAGTATTTT
CASSDLSGLSTDTQYF
>.|TRBD1|TRBJ1-2|TRBV2
TGTGCCAGCAGCGCGGACAGGGAAGATGGCTACACCTTC
CASSADREDGYTF
>.|TRBD2|TRBJ2-3|TRBV4-1
TGCGCCAGCAGCCAAGAAGTTTCCCGAGCGGGAGGCACAGATACGCAGTATTTT
CASSQEVSRAGGTDTQYF
>.|TRBD1|TRBJ1-2|TRBV28
TGTGCCAGCAGGGCCCGGGACAGTGATTACTATGGCTACACCTTC
CASRARDSDYYGYTF
>.|.|TRBJ2-7|TRBV27
TGTGCCAACTCCTTCCCCGGGGAGCAGTACTTC
CANSFPGEQYF
>.|TRBD1|TRBJ2-5|TRBV5-1
TGCGCCAGCAGCTTGGAAGGCAGGGGGCATGAGACCCAGTACTTC
CASSLEGRGHETQYF
>.|.|TRBJ1-1|TRBV11-1
TGTGCCAGCAGCAGAACAGAGAACACTGAAGCTTTCTTT
CASSRTENTEAFF
>few|.|TRBJ2-7|TRBV5-1
TGCGCCAGCAGCCCGGGGGACAGAGACATCGGCGAGCAGTACTTC
CASSPGDRDIGEQYF
>.|TRBD2|TRBJ2-1|TRBV2
TGTGCCAGCAGTGGGTTGGCGGGGGGCTACAATGAGCAGTTCTTC
CASSGLAGGYNEQFF
>.|TRBD2|TRBJ2-2|TRBV4-2
TGTGCCAGCAGCCAAGAGTTGCGCGGGAGGGCCCCCGGGGAGCTGTTTTTT
CASSQELRGRAPGELFF
>.|.|TRBJ2-1|TRBV30
TGTGCCTGGAGTTGGTCTAGCGCGTACAATGAGCAGTTCTTC
CAWSWSSAYNEQFF